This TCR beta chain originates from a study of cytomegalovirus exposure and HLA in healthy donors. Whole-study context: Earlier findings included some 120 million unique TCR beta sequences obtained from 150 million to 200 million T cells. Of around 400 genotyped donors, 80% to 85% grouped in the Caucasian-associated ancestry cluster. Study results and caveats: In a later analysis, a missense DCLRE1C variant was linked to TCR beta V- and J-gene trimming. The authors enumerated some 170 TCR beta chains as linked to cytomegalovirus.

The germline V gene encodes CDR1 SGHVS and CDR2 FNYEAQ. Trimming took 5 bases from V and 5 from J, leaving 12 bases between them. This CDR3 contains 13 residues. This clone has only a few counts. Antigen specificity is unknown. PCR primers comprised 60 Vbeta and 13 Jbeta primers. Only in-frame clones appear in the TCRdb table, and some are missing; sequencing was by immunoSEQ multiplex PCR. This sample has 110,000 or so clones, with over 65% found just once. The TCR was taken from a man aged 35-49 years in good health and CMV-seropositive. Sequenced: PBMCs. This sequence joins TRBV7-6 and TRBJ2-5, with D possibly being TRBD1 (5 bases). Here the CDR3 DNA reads TGTGCCAGCAGCCCCCAGGGATGGGAGACCCAGTACTTC. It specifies CASSPQGWETQYF.